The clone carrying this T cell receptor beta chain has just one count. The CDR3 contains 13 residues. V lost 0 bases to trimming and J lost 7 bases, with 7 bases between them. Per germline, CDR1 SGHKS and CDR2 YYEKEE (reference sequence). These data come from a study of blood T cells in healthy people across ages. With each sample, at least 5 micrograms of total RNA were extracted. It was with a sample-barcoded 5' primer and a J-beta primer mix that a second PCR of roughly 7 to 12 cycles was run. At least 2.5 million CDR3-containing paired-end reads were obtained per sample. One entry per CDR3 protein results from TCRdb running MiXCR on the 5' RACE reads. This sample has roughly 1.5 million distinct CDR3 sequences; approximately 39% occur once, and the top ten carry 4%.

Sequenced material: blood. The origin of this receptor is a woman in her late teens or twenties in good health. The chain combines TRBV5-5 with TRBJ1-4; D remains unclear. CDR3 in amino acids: CASSLGPSEKLFF. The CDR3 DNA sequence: TGTGCCAGCAGCTTGGGCCCATCTGAAAAACTGTTTTTT.